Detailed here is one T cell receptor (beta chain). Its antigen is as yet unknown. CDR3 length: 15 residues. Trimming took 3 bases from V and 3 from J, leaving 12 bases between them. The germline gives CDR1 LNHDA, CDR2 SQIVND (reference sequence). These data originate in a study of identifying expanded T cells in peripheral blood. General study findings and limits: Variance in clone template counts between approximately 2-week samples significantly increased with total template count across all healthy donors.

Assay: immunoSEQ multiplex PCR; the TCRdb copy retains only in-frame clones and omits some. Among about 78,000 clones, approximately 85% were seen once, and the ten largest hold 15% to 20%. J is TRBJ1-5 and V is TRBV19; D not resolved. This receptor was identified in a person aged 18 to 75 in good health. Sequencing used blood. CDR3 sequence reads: CASSISLSINQPQHF. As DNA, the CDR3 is TGTGCCAGTAGTATCTCCTTGAGTATCAATCAGCCCCAGCATTTT.